This T cell receptor (beta chain) was retrieved from a study of T-cell reconstitution after alpha-beta-depleted transplantation in children. Unique molecular identifiers were built into the TCRbeta library. Via MiXCR, TCRdb re-called the PCR reads, giving one row per CDR3 protein. The sample lists hundreds of thousands of distinct CDR3 sequences; 10% were seen once. Findings and caveats of the study: Approximately two months post-transplant, alpha-beta T cells reportedly originated from several hundred expanded graft clones. In some patients, recipient T cells and intrathymic progenitors surviving conditioning explained high day-60 diversity. A year had passed since transplant, and T-cell counts and diversity by then came mostly from newly produced T cells.

Ten or more counts support this clonotype. Antigen specificity is unknown. At one of its ends the junction is not consistent with the germline gene, which may arise from a read error. CDR3 length: 15 amino acids. CDR1 SNHLY and CDR2 FYNNEI come from the germline V gene. Sequenced material: PBMCs, taken before TCRalphabeta/CD19-depleted stem cell transplant. The sequence was collected from a boy in the first two years of life with acute myeloid leukemia, due to receive a stem cell transplant. J is TRBJ2-7 and V is TRBV2; 8 bases are a match to TRBD2. The CDR3 nucleotides are TGTCCCAGCAGTGAACGGGGACTAGAAGTTTACGAGCAGTACTTC. Residues: CPSSERGLEVYEQYF.